These T cell receptor beta chains were read from a single sample in a study of early T cells in non-severe SARS-CoV-2 infection. TCRdb used MiXCR to reprocess the 5' RACE reads, holding one entry per CDR3 protein. The data hold about 83,000 distinct CDR3 sequences, with more than 9% observed a single time. Input material: whole blood. The receptors here all came from an adult who was a healthcare worker with PCR-confirmed SARS-CoV-2 infection or an uninfected control (not recorded which). The CDR3 runs from the conserved cysteine through the conserved F or W. Each record gives: CDR3 protein, CDR3 DNA, V gene, J gene, D gene, clone size. The D gene is left open where the match is weak. Clone sizes are given selectively: once, few, many, or a class where the clone is expanded.

CDR3: CASSRAGTSGNEQFF
DNA: TGTGCCAGCAGCCGCGCCGGGACTAGTGGAAATGAGCAGTTCTTC
V: TRBV11-3
J: TRBJ2-1
D: TRBD2
size: many

CDR3: CASRRLAGGPETQYF
DNA: TGTGCCAGCAGACGCCTAGCGGGAGGGCCGGAGACCCAGTACTTC
V: TRBV6-6
J: TRBJ2-5
D: TRBD2
size: .

CDR3: CATSRDRGYEQYF
DNA: TGTGCCACCAGCAGGGACAGGGGTTACGAGCAGTACTTC
V: TRBV15
J: TRBJ2-7
D: TRBD1
size: few

CDR3: CASGPGQGPYEQYF
DNA: TGTGCCAGTGGCCCCGGGCAGGGTCCCTACGAGCAGTACTTC
V: TRBV7-8
J: TRBJ2-7
D: .
size: few

CDR3: CASSQVPGGVEQYF
DNA: TGTGCCAGCAGCCAAGTCCCCGGAGGGGTCGAGCAGTACTTC
V: TRBV3-1
J: TRBJ2-7
D: .
size: .

CDR3: CAISGSGEQFF
DNA: TGTGCCATCAGCGGTAGCGGTGAGCAGTTCTTC
V: TRBV10-3
J: TRBJ2-1
D: .
size: .

CDR3: CSVDEGLDEQYF
DNA: TGCAGCGTTGATGAGGGGCTCGACGAGCAGTACTTC
V: TRBV29-1
J: TRBJ2-7
D: .
size: many

CDR3: CASNPRVLAGVPDTQYF
DNA: TGCGCCAGCAACCCAAGGGTCCTAGCGGGAGTCCCAGATACGCAGTATTTT
V: TRBV4-1
J: TRBJ2-3
D: TRBD2
size: .

CDR3: CASTSQAASYNEQFF
DNA: TGTGCCAGCACCTCTCAAGCGGCGTCCTACAATGAGCAGTTCTTC
V: TRBV7-2
J: TRBJ2-1
D: .
size: .

CDR3: CASSSAKNTEAFF
DNA: TGTGCCAGCAGCTCAGCGAAGAACACTGAAGCTTTCTTT
V: TRBV7-9
J: TRBJ1-1
D: .
size: once

CDR3: CASSIGTDQPQHF
DNA: TGTGCCAGTAGTATAGGGACGGATCAGCCCCAGCATTTT
V: TRBV19
J: TRBJ1-5
D: .
size: .

CDR3: CASSLKGVGLETQYF
DNA: TGTGCCAGCAGCCTCAAGGGGGTAGGGCTGGAGACCCAGTACTTC
V: TRBV5-4
J: TRBJ2-5
D: .
size: many

CDR3: CAISAHGNTIYF
DNA: TGTGCCATCAGTGCGCATGGAAACACCATATATTTT
V: TRBV10-3
J: TRBJ1-3
D: .
size: many

CDR3: CSVGQGRIDTQYF
DNA: TGCAGCGTTGGACAGGGAAGGATTGATACGCAGTATTTT
V: TRBV29-1
J: TRBJ2-3
D: TRBD1
size: few

CDR3: CASSRRDQPQHF
DNA: TGTGCCAGCAGTCGTAGGGATCAGCCCCAGCATTTT
V: TRBV6-5
J: TRBJ1-5
D: .
size: few

CDR3: CASSLALREGVDTQYF
DNA: TGTGCCAGCAGCTTAGCGTTGCGGGAGGGGGTAGATACGCAGTATTTT
V: TRBV7-8
J: TRBJ2-3
D: TRBD2
size: few

CDR3: CASSAPWGTSGNGNEQFF
DNA: TGTGCCAGCAGTGCTCCTTGGGGGACTAGCGGGAATGGGAATGAGCAGTTCTTC
V: TRBV2
J: TRBJ2-1
D: TRBD2
size: many

CDR3: CASSYGPNYGYTF
DNA: TGTGCCAGCAGCTACGGCCCTAACTATGGCTACACCTTC
V: TRBV7-8
J: TRBJ1-2
D: .
size: few

CDR3: CASSLDKYAGELFF
DNA: TGTGCCAGCAGCCTCGACAAATACGCCGGGGAGCTGTTTTTT
V: TRBV11-2
J: TRBJ2-2
D: .
size: many

CDR3: CSAKRAGDFNSPLHF
DNA: TGCAGTGCCAAGAGGGCAGGGGACTTCAATTCACCCCTCCACTTT
V: TRBV20-1
J: TRBJ1-6
D: .
size: many

CDR3: CASSQDLGQTYNEQFF
DNA: TGCGCCAGCAGCCAAGATCTAGGGCAGACCTACAATGAGCAGTTCTTC
V: TRBV4-1
J: TRBJ2-1
D: .
size: .

CDR3: CSVTSGGAYEQYF
DNA: TGCAGTGTTACAAGCGGAGGTGCCTACGAGCAGTACTTC
V: TRBV20-1
J: TRBJ2-7
D: .
size: .

CDR3: CSVLSGRAGTGELFF
DNA: TGCAGCGTCCTTAGCGGGAGGGCTGGGACCGGGGAGCTGTTTTTT
V: TRBV29-1
J: TRBJ2-2
D: TRBD2
size: few

CDR3: CASSPQEFGSYTF
DNA: TGTGCCAGCAGTCCGCAGGAGTTTGGAAGCTACACCTTC
V: TRBV28
J: TRBJ1-2
D: .
size: .

CDR3: CSASDRGRVEKLFF
DNA: TGCAGTGCTAGTGACAGGGGGCGAGTTGAAAAACTGTTTTTT
V: TRBV20-1
J: TRBJ1-4
D: TRBD1
size: .

CDR3: CASSPTPGLRTDTQYF
DNA: TGCGCCAGCAGCCCAACCCCGGGACTCCGCACAGATACGCAGTATTTT
V: TRBV5-1
J: TRBJ2-3
D: .
size: few

CDR3: CASSSDRPAFF
DNA: TGTGCCAGCAGCAGCGACAGGCCGGCTTTCTTT
V: TRBV6-6
J: TRBJ1-1
D: .
size: few

CDR3: CATSGEDSTDTQYF
DNA: TGTGCCACCAGTGGAGAGGACTCCACAGATACGCAGTATTTT
V: TRBV24-1
J: TRBJ2-3
D: .
size: few

CDR3: CASSLNYRGREDTQYF
DNA: TGTGCCAGCAGTTTAAACTACAGGGGGCGCGAAGATACGCAGTATTTT
V: TRBV12-3/TRBV12-4
J: TRBJ2-3
D: TRBD1
size: many

CDR3: CSAGGLAGQYNEQFF
DNA: TGCAGTGCTGGGGGGCTAGCGGGACAGTACAATGAGCAGTTCTTC
V: TRBV20-1
J: TRBJ2-1
D: TRBD2
size: many

CDR3: CAWTLTGGGMNTEAFF
DNA: TGTGCCTGGACTCTTACAGGGGGCGGGATGAACACTGAAGCTTTCTTT
V: TRBV30
J: TRBJ1-1
D: TRBD1
size: .

CDR3: CASSTLGRLTDTQYF
DNA: TGTGCCAGCAGCACCTTAGGAAGACTAACAGATACGCAGTATTTT
V: TRBV6-2/TRBV6-3
J: TRBJ2-3
D: .
size: few

CDR3: CASSLAGAAPWDEQFF
DNA: TGTGCCAGCAGCTTAGCGGGGGCGGCTCCCTGGGATGAGCAGTTCTTC
V: TRBV7-2
J: TRBJ2-1
D: .
size: many

CDR3: CASSQVGRTGANVLTF
DNA: TGCGCCAGCAGCCAAGTCGGGAGAACTGGGGCCAACGTCCTGACTTTC
V: TRBV4-3
J: TRBJ2-6
D: .
size: many

CDR3: CASSIGQGADTQYF
DNA: TGCGCCAGCAGCATCGGACAGGGGGCGGATACGCAGTATTTT
V: TRBV5-1
J: TRBJ2-3
D: TRBD1
size: once

CDR3: CSASYGVDEQFF
DNA: TGCAGTGCTAGTTATGGGGTGGATGAGCAGTTCTTC
V: TRBV20-1
J: TRBJ2-1
D: .
size: .

CDR3: CASSLRTINIGELFF
DNA: TGTGCCAGCAGCTTAAGGACTATTAACATCGGGGAGCTGTTTTTT
V: TRBV7-2
J: TRBJ2-2
D: .
size: once

CDR3: CASTQKIRTGTEKLFF
DNA: TGTGCCAGCACTCAGAAGATCCGGACAGGGACTGAAAAACTGTTTTTT
V: TRBV3-1
J: TRBJ1-4
D: TRBD1
size: few

CDR3: CASSLTMTSNTGELFF
DNA: TGTGCCAGCAGCTTAACGATGACTAGCAACACCGGGGAGCTGTTTTTT
V: TRBV7-3
J: TRBJ2-2
D: TRBD2
size: many

CDR3: CASSLGSYGPSGTKMAKNIQYF
DNA: TGCGCCAGCAGCTTGGGATCGTATGGGCCTAGCGGGACAAAGATGGCCAAAAACATTCAGTACTTC
V: TRBV5-1
J: TRBJ2-4
D: TRBD2
size: few

CDR3: CASSLIRGQHNEQFF
DNA: TGTGCCAGCAGCTTAATCAGAGGACAACACAATGAGCAGTTCTTC
V: TRBV7-2
J: TRBJ2-1
D: .
size: .

CDR3: CATPGAGRDTQYF
DNA: TGTGCCACCCCGGGGGCGGGAAGGGATACGCAGTATTTT
V: TRBV2
J: TRBJ2-3
D: .
size: .

CDR3: CASSLEEPTMFF
DNA: TGTGCCAGCAGCTTAGAAGAACCGACAATGTTCTTC
V: TRBV11-2
J: TRBJ2-1
D: .
size: few

CDR3: CASSLGQSYNEQFF
DNA: TGTGCCAGCAGCTTAGGGCAGTCCTACAATGAGCAGTTCTTC
V: TRBV7-9
J: TRBJ2-1
D: .
size: few

CDR3: CSAGDRYTEAFF
DNA: TGCAGTGCAGGGGACAGATACACTGAAGCTTTCTTT
V: TRBV20-1
J: TRBJ1-1
D: TRBD1
size: many

CDR3: CSATGTGHYEQYF
DNA: TGCAGTGCTACCGGGACAGGGCACTACGAGCAGTACTTC
V: TRBV20-1
J: TRBJ2-7
D: TRBD1
size: many

CDR3: CASGYRGHAYEQYF
DNA: TGTGCTAGTGGTTACAGGGGGCACGCCTACGAGCAGTACTTC
V: TRBV12-5
J: TRBJ2-7
D: TRBD1
size: once